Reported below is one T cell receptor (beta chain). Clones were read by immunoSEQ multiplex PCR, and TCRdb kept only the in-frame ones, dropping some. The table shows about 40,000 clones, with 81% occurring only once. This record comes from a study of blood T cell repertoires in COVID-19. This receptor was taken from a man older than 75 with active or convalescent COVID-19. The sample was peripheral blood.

CDR3 sequence (DNA): TGTGCCTGGAGTGTACGCCGGGGGGGTATACAGCCCCAGCATTTT. Translated, it gives CAWSVRRGGIQPQHF. This chain joins TRBV30 and TRBJ1-5, with D perhaps TRBD1 (5 bases). The germline CDR1 and CDR2 sequences are GTSNPN and SVGIG (reference sequence). This CDR3 region has 15 residues. V was trimmed by 0 bases and J by 7 bases, leaving 16 bases between them.